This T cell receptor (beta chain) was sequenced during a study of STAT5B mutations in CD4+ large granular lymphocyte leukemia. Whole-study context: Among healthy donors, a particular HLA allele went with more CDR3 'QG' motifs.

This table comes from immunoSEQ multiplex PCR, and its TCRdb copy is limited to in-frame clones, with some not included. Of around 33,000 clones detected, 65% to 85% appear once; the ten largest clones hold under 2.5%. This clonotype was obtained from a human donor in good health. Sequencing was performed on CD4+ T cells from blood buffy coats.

DNA for the CDR3: TGTGCCAGCAGAGGACACAGGAATGAAAAACTGTTTTTT. It codes for CASRGHRNEKLFF. The rearrangement uses TRBV5-6 and TRBJ1-4; D is perhaps TRBD1 (5 bases). Germline CDR1 reads SGHDT; CDR2 reads YYEEEE. V lost 5 bases and J 5 bases, leaving 10 bases between the germline ends. The CDR3 contains 13 residues.